The subject of this entry is one T cell receptor (beta chain). Antigen: not known. The sample is drawn from a study of T cell responses to AZD1222 COVID-19 vaccine. Turning to the study itself: Second-dose recipients at about 4 or about 12 weeks were treated as one pooled group.

Trimming at V came to 5 bases and at J to 4 bases, leaving 6 bases not matched to a gene. The CDR3 contains 15 residues. CDR1 and CDR2 (germline): SGHVS, FNYEAQ. Profiled with immunoSEQ multiplex PCR; TCRdb holds only in-frame clones, not every one. The sample holds about 120,000 clones, approximately 89% seen once. Findings of the study overall: White British people made up most donors, females outnumbered males, and clonal diversity was possibly underestimated. Per reports, nearly half of all spike-specific TCRs target regions that are unmutated in variants.

This receptor was obtained from an adult in good health. The chain joins TRBV7-6 to TRBJ1-2; 11 positions match TRBD1. The sequencing here drew on peripheral blood, taken on day 0 of AZD1222 vaccination. CDR3 sequence (DNA): TGTGCCAGCAGCCAGGGACAGGGGGTAATCTATGGCTACACCTTC. As protein: CASSQGQGVIYGYTF.